This T cell receptor (beta chain) was captured in a study of Ad26.COV2.S vaccination and SARS-CoV-2 variants. Indicated treatment: around 19 received Ad26.COV2.S at low or high dose, single or two shots; about 5 received placebo; per-sample allocation not given. At day 63 after the first vaccine or placebo injection, samples were drawn. Clones were sequenced by immunoSEQ multiplex PCR, and TCRdb holds only the in-frame ones, with some missing. Seen here are over 450,000 clones, roughly nine tenths observed once, and the top ten hold 1.5% to 2%. V dropped 5 bases and J dropped 6 bases, with 14 bases sitting between them. CDR3 length equals 14 residues. Germline loops: CDR1 SGHTA, CDR2 FQGTGA.

The V gene is TRBV7-3, the J gene TRBJ2-1; no reliable D call. The TCR was taken from a person between 18 and 65 years old who received the Ad26.COV2.S COVID-19 vaccine or a placebo. The sequenced sample was peripheral blood, obtained in a trial of Ad26.COV2.S vaccine versus placebo. CDR3 loop: CASSPRHGSNEQFF. The CDR3 DNA reads as TGTGCCAGCAGCCCAAGGCACGGCTCCAATGAGCAGTTCTTC.